This T cell receptor (beta chain) derives from a study of T cells after yellow fever vaccination. One entry per CDR3 protein, called by TCRdb with MiXCR from the 5' RACE reads. This repertoire shows 150,000 or so distinct CDR3 sequences, around 7.2% found once; its top ten account for 2.5%. Germline CDR1 and CDR2: MGHDK and SYGVNS. Trimming shortened V by 2 bases and J by 4 bases, and 8 bases separated the two germline ends. The CDR3 consists of 13 residues. This clonotype has ten or more counts. This clonotype was sampled from a man younger than 30 who received the YFV17D yellow fever vaccine. This chain links TRBV25-1 with TRBJ1-1; D unresolved. The specimen was CD4+ T cells sorted from PBMCs, collected about 5 days after the first yellow fever vaccination. For the CDR3, the DNA is TGTGCCAGCAGTGAACTTGTGGCCACTGAAGCTTTCTTT. It is translated as CASSELVATEAFF.